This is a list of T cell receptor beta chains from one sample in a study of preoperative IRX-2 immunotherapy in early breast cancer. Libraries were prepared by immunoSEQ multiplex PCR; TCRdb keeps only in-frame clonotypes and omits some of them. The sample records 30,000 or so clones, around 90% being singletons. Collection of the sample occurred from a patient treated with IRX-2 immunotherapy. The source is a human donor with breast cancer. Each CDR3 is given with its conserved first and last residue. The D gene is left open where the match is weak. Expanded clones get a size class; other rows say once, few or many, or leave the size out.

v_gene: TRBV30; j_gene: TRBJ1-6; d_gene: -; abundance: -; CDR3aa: CAWTGARGVSPLHF; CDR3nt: TGTGCCTGGACAGGGGCCAGGGGCGTATCACCCCTCCACTTT
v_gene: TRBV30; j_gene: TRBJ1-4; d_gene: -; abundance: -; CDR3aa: CAWRVRGGDEKLFF; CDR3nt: TGTGCCTGGAGGGTGCGGGGAGGTGATGAAAAACTGTTTTTT
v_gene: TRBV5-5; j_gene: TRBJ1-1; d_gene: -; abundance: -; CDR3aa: CASSLAWGGRNTEAFF; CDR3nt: TGTGCCAGCAGCTTGGCCTGGGGGGGCAGGAACACTGAAGCTTTCTTT
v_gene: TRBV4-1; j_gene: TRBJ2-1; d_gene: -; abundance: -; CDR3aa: CASSKTGMGYNEQFF; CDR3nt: TGCGCCAGCAGCAAGACAGGTATGGGGTACAATGAGCAGTTCTTC
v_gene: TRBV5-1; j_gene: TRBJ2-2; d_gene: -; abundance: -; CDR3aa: CASSSGTRELFF; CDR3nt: TGCGCCAGCAGCTCCGGGACCAGGGAGCTGTTTTTT
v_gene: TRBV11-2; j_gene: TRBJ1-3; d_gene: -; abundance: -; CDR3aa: CASSYWGGSGNTIYF; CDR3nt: TGTGCCAGCAGCTATTGGGGGGGCTCTGGAAACACCATATATTTT
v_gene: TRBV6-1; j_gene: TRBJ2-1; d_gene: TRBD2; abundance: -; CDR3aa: CASSPLAGYGNEQFF; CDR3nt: TGTGCCAGCAGCCCACTAGCGGGATACGGCAATGAGCAGTTCTTC
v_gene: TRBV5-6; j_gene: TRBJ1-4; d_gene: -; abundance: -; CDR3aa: CASSLLGPANEKLFF; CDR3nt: TGTGCCAGCAGCTTACTGGGACCGGCTAATGAAAAACTGTTTTTT
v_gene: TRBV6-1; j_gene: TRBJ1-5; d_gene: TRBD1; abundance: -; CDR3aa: CASSERDRGYQPQHF; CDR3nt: TGTGCCAGCAGTGAACGAGACAGGGGGTATCAGCCCCAGCATTTT
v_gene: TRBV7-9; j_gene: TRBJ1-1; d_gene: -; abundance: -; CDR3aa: CASSLEGGTEAFF; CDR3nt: TGTGCCAGCAGCTTAGAGGGGGGGACTGAAGCTTTCTTT
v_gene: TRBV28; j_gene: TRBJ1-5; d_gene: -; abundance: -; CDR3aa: CASRSPNQPQHF; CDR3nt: TGTGCCAGCCGATCCCCGAATCAGCCCCAGCATTTT
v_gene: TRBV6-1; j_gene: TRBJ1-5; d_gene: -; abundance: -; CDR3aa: CASSDSGGGQPQHF; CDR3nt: TGTGCCAGCAGTGATAGCGGGGGTGGGCAGCCCCAGCATTTT
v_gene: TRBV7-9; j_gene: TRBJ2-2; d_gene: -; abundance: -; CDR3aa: CASSLLQRHNTGELFF; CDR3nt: TGTGCCAGCAGCTTATTACAGCGCCATAACACCGGGGAGCTGTTTTTT
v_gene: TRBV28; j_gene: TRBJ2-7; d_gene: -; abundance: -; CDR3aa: CASSFGSSEQYF; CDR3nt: TGTGCCAGCAGTTTCGGGTCATCCGAGCAGTACTTC
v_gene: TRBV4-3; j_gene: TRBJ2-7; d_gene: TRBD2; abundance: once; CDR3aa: CASSQDWVRLAGASSYEQYF; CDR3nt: TGCGCCAGCAGCCAAGATTGGGTGAGACTAGCGGGGGCGAGCTCCTACGAGCAGTACTTC
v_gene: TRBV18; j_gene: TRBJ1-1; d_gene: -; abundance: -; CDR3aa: CASSPQKNTEAFF; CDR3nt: TGTGCCAGCTCACCACAAAAGAACACTGAAGCTTTCTTT
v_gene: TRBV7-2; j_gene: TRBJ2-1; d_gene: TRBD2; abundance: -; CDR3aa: CASSMGLAGGGGEQFF; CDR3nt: TGTGCCAGCAGCATGGGACTAGCGGGGGGGGGTGGAGAGCAGTTCTTC
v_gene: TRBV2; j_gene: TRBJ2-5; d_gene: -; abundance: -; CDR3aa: CASSRETQYF; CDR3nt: TGTGCCAGCAGTCGAGAGACCCAGTACTTC
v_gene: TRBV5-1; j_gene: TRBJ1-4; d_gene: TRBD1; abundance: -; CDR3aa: CASSLEDRGREKLFF; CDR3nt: TGCGCCAGCAGCTTGGAGGACAGGGGGCGTGAAAAACTGTTTTTT
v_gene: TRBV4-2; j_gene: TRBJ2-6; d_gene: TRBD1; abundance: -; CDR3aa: CASSSRTGSGANVLTF; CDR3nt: TGTGCCAGCAGCTCGCGGACAGGGTCCGGGGCCAACGTCCTGACTTTC
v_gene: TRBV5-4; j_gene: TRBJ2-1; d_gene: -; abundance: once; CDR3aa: CASSRENSNEQFF; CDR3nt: TGTGCCAGCAGCCGCGAAAACTCGAACGAGCAGTTCTTC
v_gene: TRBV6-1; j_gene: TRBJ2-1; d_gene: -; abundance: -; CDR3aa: CASETQGRPYNEQFF; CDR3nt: TGTGCCAGCGAAACACAAGGGAGGCCCTACAATGAGCAGTTCTTC
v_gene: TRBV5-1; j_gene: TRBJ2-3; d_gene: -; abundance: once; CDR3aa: CASSLAPTVMDTQYF; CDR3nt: TGCGCCAGCAGCTTGGCTCCAACGGTTATGGATACGCAGTATTTT
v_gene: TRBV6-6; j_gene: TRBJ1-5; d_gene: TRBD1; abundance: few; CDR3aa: CASSIRTGGDQPQHF; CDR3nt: TGTGCCAGCAGTATCAGGACAGGGGGCGATCAGCCCCAGCATTTT
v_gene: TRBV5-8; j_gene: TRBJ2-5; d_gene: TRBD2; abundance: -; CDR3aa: CASSLYAGGSETQYF; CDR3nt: TGTGCCAGCAGCTTGTACGCGGGGGGGAGTGAGACCCAGTACTTC
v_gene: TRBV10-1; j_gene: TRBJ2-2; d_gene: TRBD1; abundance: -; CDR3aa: CASSMDRPSGELFF; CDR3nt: TGCGCCAGCAGTATGGACAGGCCGTCCGGGGAGCTGTTTTTT
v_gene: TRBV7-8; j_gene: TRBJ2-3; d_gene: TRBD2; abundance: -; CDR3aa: CASSRERGALKRTDTQYF; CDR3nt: TGTGCCAGCAGCCGTGAGCGGGGGGCACTGAAACGCACAGATACGCAGTATTTT
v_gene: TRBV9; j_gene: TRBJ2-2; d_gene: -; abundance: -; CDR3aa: CASSVGGSLGELFF; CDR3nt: TGTGCCAGCAGCGTAGGAGGCAGCTTAGGGGAGCTGTTTTTT
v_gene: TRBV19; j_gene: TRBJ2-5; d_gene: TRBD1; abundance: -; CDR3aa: CASSTGQGRETQYF; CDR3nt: TGTGCCAGTAGTACCGGACAGGGGAGGGAGACCCAGTACTTC
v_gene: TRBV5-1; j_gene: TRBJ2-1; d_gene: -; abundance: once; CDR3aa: CASSPLPGLDEQFF; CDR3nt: TGCGCCAGCAGCCCCCTACCCGGGCTCGATGAGCAGTTCTTC
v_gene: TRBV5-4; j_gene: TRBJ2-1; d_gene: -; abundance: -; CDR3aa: CASSLQFYNEQFF; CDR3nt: TGTGCCAGCAGCTTGCAATTTTACAATGAGCAGTTCTTC
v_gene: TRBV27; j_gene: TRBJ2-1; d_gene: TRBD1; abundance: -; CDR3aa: CASSPRTGGNEQFF; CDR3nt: TGTGCCAGCAGTCCCAGGACAGGGGGCAATGAGCAGTTCTTC
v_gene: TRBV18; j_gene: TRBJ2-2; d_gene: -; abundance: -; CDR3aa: CASSPRDLTNTGELFF; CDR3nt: TGTGCCAGCTCACCAAGAGACTTAACGAACACCGGGGAGCTGTTTTTT
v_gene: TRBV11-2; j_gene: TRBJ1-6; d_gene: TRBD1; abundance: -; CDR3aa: CASSLTGETPLHF; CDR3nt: TGTGCCAGCAGCTTAACAGGGGAGACACCCCTCCACTTT
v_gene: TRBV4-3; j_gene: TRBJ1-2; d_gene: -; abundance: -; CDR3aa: CASSQDARDARGYTF; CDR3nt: TGCGCCAGCAGCCAAGACGCACGGGACGCAAGGGGCTACACCTTC
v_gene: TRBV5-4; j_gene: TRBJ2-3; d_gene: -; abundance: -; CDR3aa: CASSSDYGQYF; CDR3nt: TGTGCCAGCAGCTCAGACTACGGGCAGTATTTT
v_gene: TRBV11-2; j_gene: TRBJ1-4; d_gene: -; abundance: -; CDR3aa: CASSLPAAGRGNEKLFF; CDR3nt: TGTGCCAGCAGCTTACCCGCGGCAGGGAGGGGTAATGAAAAACTGTTTTTT
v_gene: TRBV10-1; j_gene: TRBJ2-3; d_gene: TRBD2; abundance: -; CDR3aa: CASMRTSGRGGTDTQYF; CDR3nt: TGCGCCAGCATGAGGACTAGCGGGAGAGGTGGCACAGATACGCAGTATTTT